These T cell receptor beta chains were read from a single sample in a study of T cells after yellow fever vaccination. TCRdb redid the calling of the 5' RACE reads with MiXCR, one entry per CDR3 protein. The sample has 400,000 or so distinct CDR3 sequences; 6.2% are singletons. Sequencing used PBMCs, obtained 5 days after the yellow fever booster vaccination. The receptors here all came from a man aged 25-40 years who received the YFV17D yellow fever vaccine. Each CDR3 is given with its conserved first and last residue. The order of the fields is V gene, D gene, clone size, J gene, CDR3 protein, CDR3 DNA. D genes are given only for firm matches. A clone size is listed for some rows: how often the clone was seen (once, few, many), or a class if it is expanded.

>TRBV14|NA|many|TRBJ2-7
CASSQEVPIEQYF
TGTGCCAGCAGCCAAGAGGTGCCGATCGAGCAGTACTTC
>TRBV4-2|TRBD2|many|TRBJ2-1
CASSRASGRLNEQFF
TGTGCCAGCAGCCGAGCTAGCGGGAGGCTCAATGAGCAGTTCTTC
>TRBV18|NA|few|TRBJ2-7
CASFDPGSEQYF
TGTGCCAGCTTCGACCCCGGGTCCGAGCAGTACTTC
>TRBV5-4|TRBD2|NA|TRBJ2-3
CASSVRVAGPTDTQYF
TGTGCCAGCAGTGTGAGGGTAGCGGGACCCACAGATACGCAGTATTTT
>TRBV7-2|NA|few|TRBJ2-7
CASSGTGRLRLVEQYF
TGTGCCAGCAGCGGAACAGGGAGATTGCGTTTGGTTGAGCAGTACTTC
>TRBV19|NA|NA|TRBJ2-1
CASSIAFGTKNEQFF
TGTGCCAGTAGTATAGCGTTTGGAACAAAGAATGAGCAGTTCTTC
>TRBV5-1|NA|few|TRBJ2-7
CASSFIPDVHEQYF
TGCGCCAGCAGCTTCATCCCGGATGTCCACGAGCAGTACTTC
>TRBV9|TRBD1|few|TRBJ1-5
CASSLDRGDQPQHF
TGTGCCAGCAGCCTCGACAGGGGCGATCAGCCCCAGCATTTT
>TRBV5-5|NA|NA|TRBJ2-1
CASSLGTDYSYNEQFF
TGTGCCAGCAGCTTAGGGACGGATTACTCCTACAATGAGCAGTTCTTC
>TRBV4-2|TRBD1|many|TRBJ1-6
CASSQGTGDNSPLHF
TGTGCCAGCAGCCAAGGGACAGGGGATAATTCACCCCTCCACTTT
>TRBV12-5|TRBD1|NA|TRBJ1-2
CASGFTDRAGGYTF
TGTGCTAGTGGTTTCACCGACAGGGCTGGGGGCTACACCTTC
>TRBV6-2/TRBV6-3|NA|few|TRBJ2-1
CATGQSRYNEQFF
TGTGCCACCGGACAGTCCCGCTACAATGAGCAGTTCTTC
>TRBV10-3|NA|few|TRBJ1-1
CAISETNTEAFF
TGTGCCATCAGTGAGACGAACACTGAAGCTTTCTTT
>TRBV6-1|NA|few|TRBJ1-2
CASTPGRGTYGYTF
TGTGCCAGCACCCCCGGACGGGGAACCTATGGCTACACCTTC
>TRBV7-2|NA|few|TRBJ2-1
CASSLTGGYNEQFF
TGTGCCAGCAGCTTAACCGGGGGATACAATGAGCAGTTCTTC
>TRBV2|NA|few|TRBJ2-3
CASGGLAEDTQYF
TGTGCCAGTGGGGGGCTAGCGGAAGATACGCAGTATTTT
>TRBV10-3|NA|few|TRBJ2-1
CAAGGLDVHNEQFF
TGTGCCGCCGGGGGGCTAGACGTTCACAATGAGCAGTTCTTC
>TRBV5-1|TRBD1|few|TRBJ2-6
CASSLVVQGASGANVLTF
TGCGCCAGCAGCTTGGTAGTCCAGGGGGCCTCTGGGGCCAACGTCCTGACTTTC
>TRBV24-1|NA|few|TRBJ2-5
CATSDWGAEETQYF
TGTGCCACCAGTGATTGGGGAGCGGAAGAGACCCAGTACTTC
>TRBV10-1|NA|many|TRBJ1-1
CASSDSSGTEAFF
TGCGCCAGCAGTGATTCGAGTGGCACTGAAGCTTTCTTT
>TRBV28|NA|NA|TRBJ1-3
CASRFFSGNTIYF
TGTGCCAGCAGGTTTTTCTCTGGAAACACCATATATTTT
>TRBV9|NA|few|TRBJ2-2
CASYDAPYSARRTGELFF
TGTGCCAGCTATGATGCCCCCTATTCCGCGAGGCGCACCGGGGAGCTGTTTTTT
>TRBV4-2|TRBD2|many|TRBJ2-1
CASSQDASGYNEQFF
TGTGCCAGCAGCCAAGATGCTAGCGGTTACAATGAGCAGTTCTTC
>TRBV6-5|TRBD2|few|TRBJ2-7
CASSSLSGTGEQYF
TGTGCCAGCAGTTCCCTTAGCGGGACCGGGGAGCAGTACTTC
>TRBV18|TRBD2|few|TRBJ2-1
CASSPPAVAGLWDEQFF
TGTGCCAGCTCACCACCTGCTGTAGCGGGACTTTGGGATGAGCAGTTCTTC
>TRBV10-3|NA|few|TRBJ1-5
CAISDTNQPQHF
TGTGCCATCAGTGACACCAATCAGCCCCAGCATTTT
>TRBV9|TRBD2|many|TRBJ2-1
CASSVISGNNEQFF
TGTGCCAGCAGCGTAATTAGCGGGAACAATGAGCAGTTCTTC
>TRBV6-2/TRBV6-3|NA|NA|TRBJ1-1
CASSQGTAEAFF
TGTGCCAGCAGTCAGGGGACGGCTGAAGCTTTCTTT
>TRBV9|NA|NA|TRBJ2-3
CASSAVGDTDTQYF
TGTGCCAGCAGCGCGGTGGGCGACACAGATACGCAGTATTTT
>TRBV5-1|TRBD1|many|TRBJ2-2
CASSLGQGRGAGELFF
TGCGCCAGCAGCCTCGGACAGGGCAGGGGGGCCGGGGAGCTGTTTTTT
>TRBV6-1|TRBD1|few|TRBJ2-4
CASGRQGKNIQYF
TGTGCCAGCGGACGACAGGGTAAAAACATTCAGTACTTC
>TRBV12-3/TRBV12-4|NA|few|TRBJ1-5
CASSGSRNQPQHF
TGTGCCAGCAGTGGGAGTCGCAATCAGCCCCAGCATTTT
>TRBV5-1|NA|many|TRBJ2-2
CASSSQRELFF
TGCGCCAGCAGCTCCCAAAGGGAGCTGTTTTTT
>TRBV5-1|NA|many|TRBJ2-2
CASSLQLTSNTGELFF
TGCGCCAGCAGCTTGCAGCTCACCTCGAACACCGGGGAGCTGTTTTTT
>TRBV7-2|NA|many|TRBJ2-5
CASTLLPGQETQYF
TGTGCCAGCACCTTGCTGCCGGGACAAGAGACCCAGTACTTC
>TRBV20-1|NA|few|TRBJ2-1
CSVAVRSSYNEQFF
TGCAGCGTAGCGGTCCGGAGCTCCTACAATGAGCAGTTCTTC
>TRBV25-1|TRBD1|many|TRBJ1-6
CASSEPDRGNSPLHF
TGTGCCAGCAGTGAACCCGACAGGGGGAATTCACCCCTCCACTTT
>TRBV20-1|TRBD2|many|TRBJ2-3
CSAKERESSDTQYF
TGCAGTGCTAAGGAGCGGGAGTCCTCAGATACGCAGTATTTT
>TRBV9|NA|NA|TRBJ2-3
CASSVEASSLRADTQYF
TGTGCCAGCAGCGTAGAGGCTAGCAGCCTGAGGGCAGATACGCAGTATTTT
>TRBV29-1|NA|few|TRBJ2-3
CSAGRVGTDTQYF
TGCAGCGCGGGGAGAGTGGGCACAGATACGCAGTATTTT
>TRBV5-6|TRBD2|NA|TRBJ2-5
CASLPAPAGGTQYF
TGTGCCAGCCTCCCCGCCCCGGCGGGGGGGACCCAGTACTTC
>TRBV24-1|NA|NA|TRBJ2-1
CATGAGQRYNEQFF
TGTGCCACGGGAGCGGGACAGCGGTACAATGAGCAGTTCTTC
>TRBV5-4|NA|many|TRBJ2-1
CASSSLENEQFF
TGTGCCAGCAGCTCACTAGAGAATGAGCAGTTCTTC
>TRBV5-1|TRBD2|many|TRBJ2-1
CASSAGAGVYEQFF
TGCGCCAGCAGCGCCGGAGCGGGAGTATATGAGCAGTTCTTC
>TRBV20-1|NA|NA|TRBJ1-1
CSAEAGTQNTEAFF
TGCAGTGCTGAGGCCGGGACACAGAACACTGAAGCTTTCTTT